This T cell receptor (beta chain) appears in the sequencing data of a study of cytomegalovirus exposure and HLA in healthy donors. Comments on this clone: Additional DNA sequences in this sample encode the identical CDR3.

Assay: immunoSEQ multiplex PCR; the TCRdb copy retains only in-frame clones and omits some. The repertoire has 65,000 or so clones, approximately 90% of them found once; the top ten carry around 1.2%. Trimming cost V 4 bases and J 0 bases, with 6 bases left between them. Germline V lookup: CDR1 MGHRA, CDR2 YSYEKL. The CDR3 has 14 amino acids. The sequence was collected from a woman between 18 and 30 years old in good health and CMV-seronegative. Source material: PBMCs. The chain links TRBV4-1 to TRBJ1-4; D is uncertain. CDR3 amino acids: CASSLHTTNEKLFF. The CDR3 nucleotides read TGCGCCAGCAGCCTACATACAACTAATGAAAAACTGTTTTTT.